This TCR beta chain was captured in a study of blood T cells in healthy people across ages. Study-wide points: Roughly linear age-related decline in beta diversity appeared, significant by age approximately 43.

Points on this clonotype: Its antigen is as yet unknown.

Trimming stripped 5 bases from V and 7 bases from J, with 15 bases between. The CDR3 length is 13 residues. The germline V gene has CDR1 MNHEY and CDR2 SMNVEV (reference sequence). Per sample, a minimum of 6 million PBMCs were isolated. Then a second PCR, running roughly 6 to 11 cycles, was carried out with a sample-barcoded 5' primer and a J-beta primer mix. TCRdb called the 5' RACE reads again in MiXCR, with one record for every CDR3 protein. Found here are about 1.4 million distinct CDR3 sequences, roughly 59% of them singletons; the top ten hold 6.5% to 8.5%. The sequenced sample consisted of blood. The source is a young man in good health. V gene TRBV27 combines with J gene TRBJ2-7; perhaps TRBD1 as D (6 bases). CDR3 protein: CASSMQGRWEQYF. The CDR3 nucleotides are TGTGCCAGCAGTATGCAGGGGCGTTGGGAGCAGTACTTC.